Below are 7 T cell receptor beta chains sequenced from a single sample in a study of cytomegalovirus exposure and HLA in healthy donors. PCR was performed using 60 Vbeta and 13 Jbeta primers. The assay was immunoSEQ multiplex PCR, and TCRdb's table has in-frame clones only and misses some. The data show more than 150,000 clones, 65% to 85% seen once. Sequencing was done on a sample of PBMCs. These receptor sequences come from a girl aged 5-17 years in good health and CMV-seropositive.

This chain connects TRBV4-1 to TRBJ1-5; a weak D match, TRBD1 (6 bases). Trimming cost V 2 bases and J 0 bases, with 20 bases left between them. The CDR3 has 19 amino acids. Germline V gene sequence: CDR1 MGHRA, CDR2 YSYEKL. Here the CDR3 reads CASSQLKGVGALSNQPQHF. The CDR3 nucleotides read TGCGCCAGCAGCCAACTCAAGGGGGTCGGGGCCCTTAGCAATCAGCCCCAGCATTTT.

This clone was seen a few times. The rearrangement links TRBV19 to TRBJ2-3, with 8 nucleotides matching TRBD2. V was pared by 10 bases and J by 2 bases, with 8 bases of the junction left unmatched. The CDR3 has 14 residues. Looked up from germline, CDR1 is LNHDA and CDR2 is SQIVND (reference sequence). In DNA, the CDR3 is TGTGCCACTTCAGCGGGAGTTTACACAGATACGCAGTATTTT. Translating gives CATSAGVYTDTQYF.

This clone has just a few counts. The chain has TRBV5-6 and TRBJ1-2, with D unresolved. This CDR3 region has 12 residues. From germline, CDR1 is SGHDT and CDR2 YYEEEE. The V end was cut by 4 bases, the J end by 4 bases, with 8 bases between. DNA of the CDR3: TGTGCCAGCAGCCCGGGGATCTATGGCTACACCTTC. Translated, it gives CASSPGIYGYTF.

V and J are TRBV9 and TRBJ2-3; weak D call: TRBD1 (8 bases). This CDR3 has 16 residues. V was clipped by 4 bases and J by 1 base, with 16 bases between them. Germline V gene sequence: CDR1 SGDLS, CDR2 YYNGEE. The CDR3 nucleotides are TGTGCCAGCAGCCCAGGGGGCGGGAGAGGCACAGATACGCAGTATTTT. Translated, it gives CASSPGGGRGTDTQYF.

The chain recombines TRBV15 with TRBJ2-7; 12 positions agree with TRBD2. J gave up 2 bases and V 4 bases, and 3 bases lay outside the gene matches. The CDR3 consists of 15 residues. Germline V CDR1 and CDR2: LNHNV, YYDKDF (reference sequence). In DNA, the CDR3 is TGTGCCACCAGCAATGGACTAGCGGGGCCCTACGAGCAGTACTTC. Translating gives CATSNGLAGPYEQYF.

J is TRBJ2-1 and V is TRBV5-1, with 7 bases aligning to TRBD1. The germline V gene has CDR1 SGHRS and CDR2 YFSETQ. This CDR3 has 14 amino acids. The V segment lost 3 bases and the J segment 4 bases; nucleotides outside the gene matches: 4. The CDR3 bases are TGCGCCAGCAGCTGGGGACAGAATTACAATGAGCAGTTCTTC. This translates into CASSWGQNYNEQFF.

The chain recombines TRBV6-1 with TRBJ2-1, with a possible D match to TRBD2 (7 bases). Per the germline V gene, CDR1 is MNHNS and CDR2 is SASEGT. Trimming cost V 10 bases and J 7 bases, with 14 bases left between them. This CDR3 has 12 amino acids. The CDR3 DNA follows: TGTGCCACGGATAGGGGGGGGAATGAGCAGTTCTTC. Amino acids: CATDRGGNEQFF.